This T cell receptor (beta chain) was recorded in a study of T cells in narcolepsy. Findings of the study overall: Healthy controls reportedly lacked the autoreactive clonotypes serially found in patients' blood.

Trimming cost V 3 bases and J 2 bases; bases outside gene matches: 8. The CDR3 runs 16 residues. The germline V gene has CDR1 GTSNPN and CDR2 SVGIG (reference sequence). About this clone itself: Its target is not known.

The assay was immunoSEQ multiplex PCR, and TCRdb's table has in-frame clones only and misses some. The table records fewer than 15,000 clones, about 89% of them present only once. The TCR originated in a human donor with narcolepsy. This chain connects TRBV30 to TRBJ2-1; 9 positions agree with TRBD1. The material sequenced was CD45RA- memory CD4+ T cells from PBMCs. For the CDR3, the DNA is TGTGCCTGGAGCAAAGGGACAGGGACTACCTACAATGAGCAGTTCTTC. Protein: CAWSKGTGTTYNEQFF.